Listed here are 9 T cell receptor beta chains from one sample, sequenced in a study of cytomegalovirus exposure and HLA in healthy donors. Both 60 Vbeta primers and 13 Jbeta primers went into the PCR. Generated by immunoSEQ multiplex PCR, the TCRdb table keeps only in-frame clones and is missing some. There are about 130,000 clones in the sample; roughly 85% occur only once, and about 1.6% lies in the top ten. The sample was PBMCs. The receptor source for this set is a man aged 35 to 55 in good health and CMV-seronegative.

This clone has only a few counts. The chain recombines TRBV19 with TRBJ2-1; D gene uncertain. This CDR3 is built from 13 residues. V dropped 3 bases and J dropped 7 bases, with 10 bases sitting between them. In germline, CDR1 is LNHDA, CDR2 SQIVND (reference sequence). CDR3: CASSINELNEQFF. The CDR3 nucleotides read TGTGCCAGTAGTATTAACGAGCTTAATGAGCAGTTCTTC.

This sequence joins TRBV19 and TRBJ2-7; 11 bases are shared with TRBD2. V dropped 5 bases and J dropped 0; count of bases not matched to a gene: 0. Germline V gene data show CDR1 as LNHDA and CDR2 as SQIVND (reference sequence). The CDR3 has 14 amino acids. The CDR3 bases are TGTGCCAGTAGTCTAGCGGGGGGCTCCTACGAGCAGTACTTC. It specifies CASSLAGGSYEQYF.

The chain combines TRBV9 with TRBJ2-5, with 9 bases that match TRBD2. The germline V gene has CDR1 SGDLS and CDR2 YYNGEE. The CDR3 has 16 amino acids. Losses at the gene ends were 0 bases for V and 2 bases for J; bases not matched to a gene: 5. The CDR3 sequence is CASSVGVAGAQETQYF. Written as DNA, the CDR3 is TGTGCCAGCAGCGTAGGGGTAGCGGGGGCTCAAGAGACCCAGTACTTC.

The CDR3 DNA reads as TGTGCCAGCAGACCCACAGGGGAGAACACTGAAGCTTTCTTT. Its protein product is CASRPTGENTEAFF. This rearrangement joins TRBV28 to TRBJ1-1; 7 bases are shared with TRBD1. Per germline, CDR1 MDHEN and CDR2 SYDVKM. Trimming removed 6 bases from V and 1 base from J; junction bases left unmatched: 5. This CDR3 is 14 amino acids long.

The chain is built from TRBV4-1 and TRBJ2-3; D is possibly TRBD2 (5 bases). This CDR3 is 17 amino acids long. Per the germline V gene, CDR1 is MGHRA and CDR2 is YSYEKL. With 3 bases removed from V and 4 bases from J, the gap between germline ends came to 20 bases. Written as DNA, the CDR3 is TGCGCCAGCAGCCAGGTTCGTGGCGGACTTATAGCAGATACGCAGTATTTT. Translating gives CASSQVRGGLIADTQYF.

This clone came up a few times. The chain is built from TRBV6-5 and TRBJ2-7; tentative D call: TRBD1 (6 bases). Germline assignment: CDR1 MNHEY and CDR2 SVGAGI. CDR3 size: 12 residues. Trimming shortened V by 8 bases and J by 4 bases, and 12 bases separated the two germline ends. The CDR3 protein is CASGGAGYEQYF. CDR3 bases: TGTGCCAGCGGGGGCGCAGGGTACGAGCAGTACTTC.

This clone was seen only once. V is TRBV19 and J is TRBJ2-2; TRBD1 aligns across 10 bases. The CDR3 spans 15 residues. CDR1 is LNHDA and CDR2 is SQIVND in the germline V gene (reference sequence). With V trimmed by 5 bases and J by 5 bases, 5 bases remained unmatched. The CDR3 sequence is CASSLWTGGTGELFF. The CDR3 DNA reads as TGTGCCAGTAGTCTTTGGACAGGGGGGACCGGGGAGCTGTTTTTT.

The chain couples TRBV28 to TRBJ2-1; 8 bases agree with TRBD2. The germline CDR1 and CDR2 sequences are MDHEN and SYDVKM. The ends lost 8 bases at V and 7 bases at J; junction bases unmatched: 13. This CDR3 has 15 amino acids. CDR3 sequence reads: CASASNRAGENEQFF. CDR3 bases: TGTGCCAGCGCCTCCAATCGAGCGGGGGAGAATGAGCAGTTCTTC.

This chain connects TRBV19 to TRBJ2-3, with 8 positions matching TRBD2. This CDR3 region has 17 residues. Germline CDR1 reads LNHDA; CDR2 reads SQIVND (reference sequence). With 1 base clipped from V and 2 bases from J, the junction kept 8 bases outside the gene matches. The CDR3 reads CASSIAYSGTHTDTQYF. The CDR3, as DNA: TGTGCCAGTAGTATAGCGTATAGCGGGACGCACACAGATACGCAGTATTTT.